The rows below give T cell receptor beta chains drawn from one sample of a study of long-term antiretroviral therapy in people with HIV. Sequencing was performed with immunoSEQ multiplex PCR; in TCRdb, only in-frame clones are kept and a portion is missing. The data hold roughly 23,000 clones, with just over 85% observed a single time. This sample comprised unsorted PBMCs, obtained 1.8 years before starting antiretroviral therapy. The receptors were gathered from a woman aged 25 to 39 with HIV. CDR3s include the opening cysteine and the closing phenylalanine or tryptophan. A D gene is named only where the DNA matches it firmly. Not all rows give a size; the values are once, few, many and, for expanded clones, a class.

clone_size | j_call | v_call | d_call | cdr3_aa | cdr3_nt
. | TRBJ2-3 | TRBV5-6 | . | CASSLVAGAADTQYF | TGTGCCAGCAGCTTGGTTGCGGGGGCCGCAGATACGCAGTATTTT
. | TRBJ1-4 | TRBV5-1 | . | CASSHSGQPGSNEKLFF | TGCGCCAGCAGCCACAGCGGACAGCCAGGGTCTAATGAAAAACTGTTTTTT
few | TRBJ1-2 | TRBV7-9 | . | CASSSRTYYGYTF | TGTGCCAGCAGCTCCAGGACCTACTATGGCTACACCTTC
. | TRBJ1-6 | TRBV5-1 | . | CASSNPGTDSPLHF | TGCGCCAGCAGCAACCCCGGGACGGATTCACCCCTCCACTTT
. | TRBJ1-2 | TRBV7-3 | . | CASSLIGDGGNYGYTF | TGTGCCAGCAGCTTAATTGGAGATGGCGGCAACTATGGCTACACCTTC
. | TRBJ2-3 | TRBV6-6 | TRBD2 | CASSGAGTQYF | TGTGCCAGCTCAGGAGCGGGGACGCAGTATTTT
. | TRBJ1-6 | TRBV4-2 | . | CASSHVNEGLPLHF | TGTGCCAGCAGCCACGTCAACGAGGGGCTGCCCCTCCACTTT
. | TRBJ2-7 | TRBV27 | TRBD2 | CASSLSGLTSITYEQYF | TGTGCCAGCAGTTTATCGGGGCTGACTAGCATAACTTACGAGCAGTACTTC
few | TRBJ1-6 | TRBV5-6 | . | CASSLGRKGSPLHF | TGTGCCAGCAGCTTAGGACGGAAAGGTTCACCCCTCCACTTT
. | TRBJ1-5 | TRBV18 | . | CASSPPSTSSNQPQHF | TGTGCCAGCTCACCACCCTCCACGAGCAGCAATCAGCCCCAGCATTTT
. | TRBJ2-5 | TRBV4-1 | . | CASSLGTQETQYF | TGCGCCAGCAGCCTGGGGACCCAAGAGACCCAGTACTTC
. | TRBJ1-5 | TRBV29-1 | . | CSVGDTHSNQPQHF | TGCAGCGTTGGGGACACCCATAGCAATCAGCCCCAGCATTTT
. | TRBJ1-1 | TRBV15 | . | CATSRGRNTEAFF | TGTGCCACCAGCAGAGGTAGGAACACTGAAGCTTTCTTT
. | TRBJ1-3 | TRBV30 | . | CAWSAGSAGSGNTIYF | TGTGCCTGGAGTGCCGGGAGCGCCGGCTCTGGAAACACCATATATTTT
. | TRBJ1-4 | TRBV15 | . | CATGAGVGREKLFF | TGTGCCACTGGCGCAGGGGTCGGTCGGGAAAAACTGTTTTTT
. | TRBJ2-5 | TRBV11-2 | . | CASRVQGWTETQYF | TGTGCCAGCAGAGTACAGGGTTGGACGGAGACCCAGTACTTC
once | TRBJ2-5 | TRBV25-1 | . | CASCSVEETQYF | TGTGCCAGCTGTAGCGTTGAAGAGACCCAGTACTTC
. | TRBJ1-5 | TRBV2 | TRBD1 | CASRAGTENNQPQHF | TGTGCCAGCAGGGCCGGGACAGAGAACAATCAGCCCCAGCATTTT
. | TRBJ1-2 | TRBV30 | . | CAWNGYTF | TGTGCCTGGAATGGCTACACCTTC
few | TRBJ1-4 | TRBV23-1 | . | CASSQSSRLFF | TGCGCCAGCAGTCAATCTTCGAGACTGTTTTTT
. | TRBJ1-5 | TRBV19 | . | CASSIKGFGQPQHF | TGTGCCAGTAGTATCAAGGGGTTTGGGCAGCCCCAGCATTTT
. | TRBJ1-2 | TRBV13 | . | CASSFRGTYGYTF | TGTGCCAGCAGCTTTAGGGGGACCTATGGCTACACCTTC
. | TRBJ2-1 | TRBV7-2 | TRBD2 | CASSLGGETYNEQFF | TGTGCCAGCAGCTTGGGGGGGGAGACCTACAATGAGCAGTTCTTC
once | TRBJ1-2 | TRBV6-5 | . | CASRYIRDPSDYGYTF | TGTGCCAGCAGGTACATCCGGGACCCAAGCGACTATGGCTACACCTTC
. | TRBJ1-1 | TRBV9 | TRBD1 | CASSVDSGGTEAFF | TGTGCCAGCAGCGTAGACTCAGGGGGCACTGAAGCTTTCTTT
. | TRBJ1-6 | TRBV27 | . | CASSQAPRTNSPLHF | TGTGCCAGCAGTCAAGCGCCCAGGACGAATTCACCCCTCCACTTT